The rows below give T cell receptor beta chains drawn from one sample of a study of blood T cell repertoires in COVID-19. The repertoire was sequenced with immunoSEQ multiplex PCR; TCRdb's copy has only in-frame clones and lacks some. The profile covers around 620,000 clones, with 75% to 90% appearing a single time and around 0.3% taken by the ten largest. The sample comprised peripheral blood. The source of these receptors is a woman in her late teens or twenties with acute or convalescent COVID-19. CDR3s include the opening cysteine and the closing phenylalanine or tryptophan. D genes are given only for firm matches. Where a row states a size, it is once, few, many or the class of an expanded clone; other rows omit it.

v_gene: TRBV5-4
abundance: NA
d_gene: NA
j_gene: TRBJ2-4
CDR3aa: CASRDGGERTKNIQYF
CDR3nt: TGTGCCAGCAGGGATGGAGGGGAAAGAACCAAAAACATTCAGTACTTC

v_gene: TRBV12-3/TRBV12-4
abundance: once
d_gene: NA
j_gene: TRBJ1-5
CDR3aa: CASSRVNQPQHF
CDR3nt: TGTGCCAGCTCCCGTGTCAATCAGCCCCAGCATTTT

v_gene: TRBV13
abundance: NA
d_gene: NA
j_gene: TRBJ2-5
CDR3aa: CASSAGLQETQYF
CDR3nt: TGTGCCAGCAGCGCGGGCCTTCAAGAGACCCAGTACTTC

v_gene: TRBV12-3/TRBV12-4
abundance: NA
d_gene: NA
j_gene: TRBJ1-1
CDR3aa: CATYRASTEAFF
CDR3nt: TGTGCCACCTACAGGGCGTCCACTGAAGCTTTCTTT

v_gene: TRBV5-1
abundance: NA
d_gene: TRBD1
j_gene: TRBJ1-6
CDR3aa: CASSRRPGQGTLSYNSPLHF
CDR3nt: TGCGCCAGCAGCCGACGGCCGGGACAGGGGACCCTCTCCTATAATTCACCCCTCCACTTT

v_gene: TRBV12-3/TRBV12-4
abundance: NA
d_gene: TRBD1
j_gene: TRBJ1-2
CDR3aa: CASSLTGHGYTF
CDR3nt: TGTGCCAGCAGCCTGACAGGGCATGGCTACACCTTC

v_gene: TRBV24-1
abundance: NA
d_gene: TRBD1
j_gene: TRBJ1-3
CDR3aa: CATSDSRGTGNTIYF
CDR3nt: TGTGCCACCAGTGATTCCAGGGGGACTGGAAACACCATATATTTT

v_gene: TRBV10-3
abundance: NA
d_gene: TRBD1
j_gene: TRBJ1-2
CDR3aa: CAISRTGPYGYTF
CDR3nt: TGTGCCATCAGTCGGACAGGCCCCTATGGCTACACCTTC

v_gene: TRBV4-3
abundance: NA
d_gene: NA
j_gene: TRBJ1-2
CDR3aa: CASSQDIHTRNYGYTF
CDR3nt: TGCGCCAGCAGCCAAGATATCCATACAAGAAACTATGGCTACACCTTC

v_gene: TRBV3-1/TRBV3-2
abundance: NA
d_gene: NA
j_gene: TRBJ2-7
CDR3aa: CASSQDLRGTYEQYF
CDR3nt: TGTGCCAGCAGCCAAGATTTGAGGGGGACCTACGAGCAGTACTTC

v_gene: TRBV5-1
abundance: NA
d_gene: TRBD1
j_gene: TRBJ1-1
CDR3aa: CASSLISRDRGNTEAFF
CDR3nt: TGCGCCAGCAGCTTGATATCCCGGGACAGGGGGAACACTGAAGCTTTCTTT

v_gene: TRBV7-9
abundance: NA
d_gene: TRBD1
j_gene: TRBJ1-2
CDR3aa: CASSPGTGEAYGYTF
CDR3nt: TGTGCCAGCAGCCCCGGGACAGGGGAGGCCTATGGCTACACCTTC

v_gene: TRBV9
abundance: NA
d_gene: TRBD1
j_gene: TRBJ1-3
CDR3aa: CASSASRQGSSGNTIYF
CDR3nt: TGTGCCAGCAGCGCCTCTAGACAGGGCAGCTCTGGAAACACCATATATTTT

v_gene: TRBV2
abundance: NA
d_gene: NA
j_gene: TRBJ1-5
CDR3aa: CASMTYSNQPQHF
CDR3nt: TGTGCCAGCATGACATATAGCAATCAGCCCCAGCATTTT

v_gene: TRBV7-3
abundance: once
d_gene: NA
j_gene: TRBJ1-6
CDR3aa: CASSSDFWSPLHF
CDR3nt: TGTGCCAGCAGCTCGGACTTTTGGTCACCCCTCCACTTT

v_gene: TRBV29-1
abundance: NA
d_gene: TRBD1
j_gene: TRBJ1-2
CDR3aa: CSVDDRGNDYGYTF
CDR3nt: TGCAGCGTTGACGACAGGGGGAACGACTATGGCTACACCTTC

v_gene: TRBV7-3
abundance: NA
d_gene: TRBD1
j_gene: TRBJ1-3
CDR3aa: CASSSAGTAGNTIYF
CDR3nt: TGTGCCAGCAGCTCAGCTGGGACAGCTGGAAACACCATATATTTT

v_gene: TRBV6-5
abundance: NA
d_gene: TRBD1
j_gene: TRBJ2-7
CDR3aa: CASRPPGQGRYEQYF
CDR3nt: TGTGCCAGCAGGCCCCCGGGACAGGGTCGGTACGAGCAGTACTTC

v_gene: TRBV7-6
abundance: once
d_gene: NA
j_gene: TRBJ2-5
CDR3aa: CASSASRGETQYF
CDR3nt: TGTGCCAGCAGCGCCAGTAGGGGGGAGACCCAGTACTTC

v_gene: TRBV3-1/TRBV3-2
abundance: NA
d_gene: TRBD1
j_gene: TRBJ2-1
CDR3aa: CASSRKLLYRGRFSYNEQFF
CDR3nt: TGTGCCAGCAGCCGCAAGCTTCTATACAGGGGGCGATTCTCCTACAATGAGCAGTTCTTC

v_gene: TRBV18
abundance: few
d_gene: NA
j_gene: TRBJ1-1
CDR3aa: CASSPFGGENTEAFF
CDR3nt: TGTGCCAGCTCACCGTTCGGGGGGGAGAACACTGAAGCTTTCTTT

v_gene: TRBV27
abundance: NA
d_gene: TRBD1
j_gene: TRBJ1-1
CDR3aa: CASSLGTVNTEAFF
CDR3nt: TGTGCCAGCAGTTTAGGGACAGTGAACACTGAAGCTTTCTTT

v_gene: TRBV18
abundance: NA
d_gene: NA
j_gene: TRBJ1-3
CDR3aa: CASSSGHGDTSGNTIYF
CDR3nt: TGTGCCAGCTCCTCTGGACACGGTGATACCTCTGGAAACACCATATATTTT

v_gene: TRBV5-1
abundance: NA
d_gene: TRBD1
j_gene: TRBJ2-7
CDR3aa: CASSLAPLTGVRYF
CDR3nt: TGCGCCAGCAGCTTGGCTCCCTTAACAGGGGTTCGGTACTTC

v_gene: TRBV6-5
abundance: few
d_gene: TRBD1
j_gene: TRBJ1-6
CDR3aa: CASVGWDRGFSPLHF
CDR3nt: TGTGCCAGCGTAGGGTGGGACAGGGGTTTCTCACCCCTCCACTTT

v_gene: TRBV3-1/TRBV3-2
abundance: NA
d_gene: NA
j_gene: TRBJ1-3
CDR3aa: CASSPTVWEGNTIYF
CDR3nt: TGTGCCAGCAGCCCGACAGTTTGGGAAGGAAACACCATATATTTT

v_gene: TRBV13
abundance: few
d_gene: NA
j_gene: TRBJ1-4
CDR3aa: CASSLGRSEKLFF
CDR3nt: TGTGCCAGCAGCTTAGGGAGGAGTGAAAAACTGTTTTTT

v_gene: TRBV27
abundance: NA
d_gene: NA
j_gene: TRBJ1-1
CDR3aa: CASRPLMNTEAFF
CDR3nt: TGTGCCAGCAGGCCACTCATGAACACTGAAGCTTTCTTT